This T cell receptor (beta chain) was identified in a study of cytotoxic CD8 clonotypes in ibrutinib-treated CLL. Some clones are missing from TCRdb's copy, which holds only in-frame ones; the method was immunoSEQ multiplex PCR. The data show roughly 170,000 clones, 84% seen once. Trimming shortened V by 5 bases and J by 10 bases, and 11 bases separated the two germline ends. Germline assignment: CDR1 MDHEN and CDR2 SYDVKM. This CDR3 is 11 amino acids long. The V and J genes are TRBV28 and TRBJ1-1; D is ambiguous. The receptor was derived from a human donor with chronic lymphocytic leukemia. Material: PBMCs, obtained after 24 months of ibrutinib treatment. CDR3 nucleotides: TGTGCCAGCAGTGCTGATAAAGGAGCTTTCTTT. Residues: CASSADKGAFF.